This TCR beta chain originates from a study of OX40 agonist ivuxolimab in advanced cancers. The wider study: Clinicians treated patients with ivuxolimab, an agonistic anti-OX40 (CD134) antibody. Three patients, one with hepatocellular carcinoma and two with cutaneous melanoma, achieved partial responses.

This clone was seen a single time. The antigen is undetermined. The germline V gene has CDR1 MNHNS and CDR2 SASEGT. The V and J ends lost 1 base and 6 bases, in that order; junction bases with no gene match: 12. CDR3 length equals 17 residues. Findings and caveats of the study: More expanded clones were found, on average, in CD8+ than in CD4+ T cells.

Libraries were prepared by immunoSEQ multiplex PCR; TCRdb keeps only in-frame clonotypes and omits some of them. The data contain around 85,000 clones, 91% of them seen just once; the ten biggest clones take up under 8.5%. Sequences were derived from CD4+ or CD8+ T cells sorted from blood, sampled in a trial of the OX40 agonist ivuxolimab. The gene calls are TRBV6-1 and TRBJ1-5; the match to TRBD1 covers 7 bases. The receptor's source is an adult with an advanced solid tumor such as melanoma, head and neck, liver or kidney cancer. Here the CDR3 reads CASSEVFRRTGVQPQHF. CDR3 sequence (DNA): TGTGCCAGCAGTGAAGTATTTCGTAGAACAGGGGTTCAGCCCCAGCATTTT.